This entry lists 11 T cell receptor beta chains sequenced from one sample in a study of shared clonotypes between healthy human individuals. Sequenced by immunoSEQ multiplex PCR; TCRdb stores in-frame clones only, minus some. The data contain about 690,000 clones, roughly 91% of them singletons. Material for sequencing was memory CD8+ T cells from PBMCs. Subset given: CD45RO+ cells pooled with CCR7-negative TemRA cells. Source of these receptors: a man younger than 35 in good health. Some clones in this sample may be carry-over from other donors' samples.

This chain links TRBV28 with TRBJ2-7; TRBD2 aligns across 11 bases. The V and J ends lost 8 bases and 5 bases, in that order; junction bases with no gene match: 11. The CDR3 totals 15 residues. CDR1 MDHEN and CDR2 SYDVKM come from the germline V gene. In nucleotides, the CDR3 is TGTGCCAGCGCAAAAACCGGGACTAGCGGCCACGAGCAGTACTTC. Protein: CASAKTGTSGHEQYF.

This sequence joins TRBV6-5 and TRBJ2-1, with D possibly being TRBD2 (6 bases). The CDR3 contains 15 residues. The V end was cut by 5 bases, the J end by 2 bases, with 13 bases between. CDR1 and CDR2 from the germline V gene are MNHEY and SVGAGI. Here the CDR3 DNA reads TGTGCCAGCAGTACCGGGACTCCCACCTACAATGAGCAGTTCTTC. Amino acid sequence: CASSTGTPTYNEQFF.

The rearrangement links TRBV9 to TRBJ2-2; TRBD2 matches 10 bases. The CDR3 is 17 amino acids. Germline V gene data show CDR1 as SGDLS and CDR2 as YYNGEE. Trimming removed 3 bases from V and 2 bases from J; junction bases left unmatched: 7. The CDR3 nucleotides are TGTGCCAGCAGCGGCGGGACTAGCGTTTTTAACACCGGGGAGCTGTTTTTT. This codes for CASSGGTSVFNTGELFF.

This chain uses TRBV10-3 with TRBJ2-5, with 8 positions matching TRBD1. Germline-derived CDR1 and CDR2 are ENHRY and SYGVKD. V lost 4 bases to trimming and J lost 2 bases; unmatched junction nucleotides: 3. CDR3 size: 14 residues. The DNA of the CDR3 is TGTGCCATCAGTGGGACAGGGAAGCAAGAGACCCAGTACTTC. Its translation: CAISGTGKQETQYF.

The DNA of the CDR3 is TGTGCCTGGAGAACTAGCGGGGGATATTACAATGAGCAGTTCTTC. Translation: CAWRTSGGYYNEQFF. The chain joins TRBV30 to TRBJ2-1; 11 bases agree with TRBD2. Germline V lookup: CDR1 GTSNPN, CDR2 SVGIG (reference sequence). V lost 3 bases, J lost 4 bases, and 5 bases stayed unmatched. This CDR3 region has 15 residues.

About this clone itself: The junction departs from germline at one end; a sequencing error may be responsible. V usage is TRBV27 and J usage is TRBJ1-2; no firm D call. CDR1 is MNHEY and CDR2 is SMNVEV in the germline V gene (reference sequence). This CDR3 has 14 amino acids. The CDR3, as DNA: TGTGCCAGCAGTTTAAGCGCACGGGTGCTTTATAGGTCCTTC. Its translation is CASSLSARVLYRSF.

The rearrangement joins TRBV7-6 to TRBJ2-1, with D unclear. Germline-derived CDR1 and CDR2 are SGHVS and FNYEAQ. Trimming removed 1 base at V and 2 bases at J, with 3 bases between. This CDR3 is built from 13 residues. This CDR3 is CASSLEPYNEQFF. In DNA form, the CDR3 reads TGTGCCAGCAGCTTAGAACCCTACAATGAGCAGTTCTTC.

This chain joins TRBV5-1 and TRBJ1-1; TRBD1 might be the D (5 bases). Germline values: CDR1 SGHRS, CDR2 YFSETQ. Trimming took off 5 bases at V and 1 base at J, with 15 bases between the two ends. CDR3 length: 15 residues. The CDR3 DNA is TGCGCCAGCAGTCCAATCTGGGGCCCGAACACTGAAGCTTTCTTT. It yields the protein CASSPIWGPNTEAFF.

The chain is built from TRBV5-4 and TRBJ2-6; no clear D gene. Looked up from germline, CDR1 is SGHNT and CDR2 is YYREEE (reference sequence). This CDR3 is built from 15 residues. Trimming pared 4 bases from V and 2 bases from J, leaving 10 bases between. CDR3: CASSTISTGANVLTF. The CDR3 region has the DNA TGTGCCAGCAGCACCATTTCCACTGGGGCCAACGTCCTGACTTTC.

This chain uses TRBV5-1 with TRBJ2-7; TRBD1 matches 9 bases. This CDR3 is 18 amino acids long. Trimming cost V 4 bases and J 1 base; bases outside gene matches: 15. Germline loops: CDR1 SGHRS, CDR2 YFSETQ. The CDR3 here is CASSAPGTGFFPSYEQYF. The CDR3 bases are TGCGCCAGCAGCGCCCCAGGGACAGGGTTTTTTCCGTCCTACGAGCAGTACTTC.

The chain employs TRBV9 and TRBJ2-1; 8 positions match TRBD2. V was clipped by 3 bases and J by 2 bases; unmatched bases: 10. The CDR3 has 17 residues. In germline, CDR1 is SGDLS, CDR2 YYNGEE. CDR3 nucleotide sequence: TGTGCCAGCAGCGCTCCACTTAGCGGGGCGGCCTACAATGAGCAGTTCTTC. Amino acids: CASSAPLSGAAYNEQFF.